These 15 T cell receptor beta chains share one sample of origin, sequenced in a study of cytomegalovirus exposure and HLA in healthy donors. Vbeta (60) and Jbeta (13) primers were used in the PCR. Sequenced by immunoSEQ multiplex PCR; TCRdb stores in-frame clones only, minus some. The sample includes around 89,000 clones, roughly 80% of them seen just once. The sequenced sample consisted of PBMCs. These receptors originate from a girl aged 2-10 years in good health and CMV-seropositive.

This clone was detected once. The CDR3 reads CASSLRRITNNEQFF. For the CDR3, the DNA is TGCGCCAGCAGCCTGCGCAGGATTACGAACAATGAGCAGTTCTTC. The V gene is TRBV4-1, the J gene TRBJ2-1; D gene uncertain. With 4 bases removed from V and 5 bases from J, the gap between germline ends came to 15 bases. Germline loops: CDR1 MGHRA, CDR2 YSYEKL. This CDR3 spans 15 amino acids.

V usage is TRBV7-8 and J usage is TRBJ2-6, with D perhaps matching TRBD2 (5 bases). Germline-derived CDR1 and CDR2 are SGHVS and FQNEAQ. Trimming cost V 7 bases and J 0 bases, with 16 bases left between them. The CDR3 length is 17 residues. As DNA, the CDR3 is TGTGCCAGCAAGACCAGCTTGAGGGACTCTGGGGCCAACGTCCTGACTTTC. Protein product: CASKTSLRDSGANVLTF.

The chain couples TRBV27 to TRBJ1-2; TRBD1 aligns across 7 bases. Germline-derived CDR1 and CDR2 are MNHEY and SMNVEV (reference sequence). This CDR3 has 14 residues. The J segment lost 2 bases and the V segment lost 6 bases, leaving 6 bases of the junction unmatched. CDR3 bases: TGTGCCAGCAGGGGGTGGGGACAGAACTATGGCTACACCTTC. Its translation is CASRGWGQNYGYTF.

The rearrangement joins TRBV2 to TRBJ2-1; the D gene could be TRBD1 or TRBD2 (9 bases each). Germline CDR1 is SNHLY and CDR2 is FYNNEI. CDR3 length: 20 amino acids. V lost 1 base, J lost 4 bases, and 26 bases lay in between. The CDR3 is CASSEVPGQGFSGRYNEQFF. CDR3 coding DNA: TGTGCCAGCAGTGAAGTCCCGGGACAGGGTTTTAGCGGGAGATACAATGAGCAGTTCTTC.

A few counts support this clone. This chain uses TRBV7-2 with TRBJ2-7; TRBD1 is a possible D gene (6 bases). Trimming removed 3 bases from V and 2 bases from J, with 11 bases in between. CDR1 is SGHTA and CDR2 is FQGNSA in the germline V gene. The CDR3 has 14 residues. CDR3 nucleotides: TGTGCCAGCAGCTTGACAGGACACCCCTACGAGCAGTACTTC. Residues: CASSLTGHPYEQYF.

The chain links TRBV19 to TRBJ2-1, with 9 bases fitting TRBD1. This CDR3 contains 14 residues. Germline lookup yields CDR1 LNHDA and CDR2 SQIVND (reference sequence). J was trimmed by 9 bases and V by 7 bases; bases with no gene match: 10. CDR3 nucleotides: TGTGCCAGTAAGGGACAGGGCGCGCAGGCTGAGCAGTTCTTC. It specifies CASKGQGAQAEQFF.

The rearrangement uses TRBV7-2 and TRBJ2-7; 10 positions agree with TRBD1. The CDR3 consists of 15 residues. CDR1 is SGHTA and CDR2 is FQGNSA in the germline V gene. V trimming: 4 bases; J trimming: 2 bases; junction bases outside the gene matches: 5. CDR3 sequence reads: CASSSWTGGPYEQYF. The DNA for the CDR3 is TGTGCCAGCAGCTCCTGGACAGGGGGGCCCTACGAGCAGTACTTC.

The J gene is TRBJ2-3, the V gene TRBV19; TRBD2 agrees at 8 bases. Trimming at V came to 3 bases and at J to 0 bases, leaving 8 bases not matched to a gene. This CDR3 spans 17 amino acids. The germline V gene has CDR1 LNHDA and CDR2 SQIVND (reference sequence). In DNA form, the CDR3 reads TGTGCCAGTAGTATGTGGGCGGGAGGCCTAAGCACAGATACGCAGTATTTT. Translating gives CASSMWAGGLSTDTQYF.

J is TRBJ2-3 and V is TRBV5-1; unclear D gene. CDR1 and CDR2 (germline): SGHRS, YFSETQ. V was clipped by 7 bases and J by 0 bases, with 9 bases between them. The CDR3 covers 13 residues. DNA for the CDR3: TGCGCCAGCGGCAGACTGAGCACAGATACGCAGTATTTT. This sequence encodes CASGRLSTDTQYF.

CDR3 region: CASSLGTGNEQFF. As DNA, the CDR3 is TGTGCCAGCAGCTTAGGGACAGGCAATGAGCAGTTCTTC. The J gene is TRBJ2-1, the V gene TRBV7-9; 7 nucleotides agree with TRBD1. CDR3 size: 13 residues. The germline gives CDR1 SEHNR, CDR2 FQNEAQ (reference sequence). V shed 1 base and J 6 bases; nucleotides not matched to a gene: 0.

The V gene is TRBV5-5, the J gene TRBJ1-2; D uncertain. CDR1 is SGHKS, CDR2 YYEKEE, per germline (reference sequence). CDR3 length: 16 residues. V lost 3 bases, J lost 0 bases, and 15 bases lay in between. The CDR3 is CASSWLNPSSNYGYTF. In DNA, the CDR3 is TGTGCCAGCAGCTGGTTAAACCCCAGTTCTAACTATGGCTACACCTTC.

This chain connects TRBV7-9 to TRBJ2-5, with 9 bases that match TRBD2. The end of the DNA is better explained by TRBJ2-7, so the J call may be wrong. Germline V gene data show CDR1 as SEHNR and CDR2 as FQNEAQ (reference sequence). This CDR3 is built from 15 residues. CDR3 protein: CASSASLSGSYEQYF. The DNA for the CDR3 is TGTGCCAGCAGCGCAAGTCTTAGCGGGAGCTACGAGCAGTACTTC.

The chain couples TRBV30 to TRBJ2-1; D may be TRBD2 (6 bases). The length of the CDR3 is 15 residues. The V gene lost 1 base and the J gene lost 4 bases, with 14 bases spanning the gap. Per the germline V gene, CDR1 is GTSNPN and CDR2 is SVGIG (reference sequence). CDR3 protein: CAWSARGTQYNEQFF. DNA for the CDR3: TGTGCCTGGAGTGCCCGGGGGACCCAATACAATGAGCAGTTCTTC.

The J gene is TRBJ1-1, the V gene TRBV7-2; 7 bases fit TRBD1. Germline V lookup: CDR1 SGHTA, CDR2 FQGNSA. V lost 8 bases to trimming and J lost 8 bases; unmatched junction nucleotides: 11. This CDR3 has 13 amino acids. CDR3 protein: CASAIDREAEAFF. The CDR3 DNA reads TGTGCCAGCGCCATAGACAGGGAAGCCGAAGCTTTCTTT.

This chain connects TRBV10-1 to TRBJ2-5; D remains ambiguous. Trimming removed 2 bases at V and 7 bases at J, with 11 bases between. Germline CDR1 WNHNN, CDR2 SYGVQD (reference sequence). This CDR3 is 13 amino acids long. The CDR3 loop reads CASSENGLATQYF. Here the CDR3 DNA reads TGCGCCAGCAGTGAGAACGGGTTGGCGACCCAGTACTTC.